This record covers a single T cell receptor beta chain. Per the study methods: From reference gene primer amplification, estimates of nucleated cell counts were derived. Only in-frame clones appear in the TCRdb table, and some are missing; sequencing was by immunoSEQ multiplex PCR. V, J and clone size are taken as reported in that table, and D and trimming were inferred from the DNA itself. Here the sample spans about 250,000 clones, 80% to 90% being singletons. The data were obtained in a study of blood T cell repertoires in COVID-19. V lost 5 bases and J lost 2, with 12 bases in between. The germline gives CDR1 SGHVS, CDR2 FQNEAQ. The CDR3 loop spans 14 amino acids.

The gene calls are TRBV7-8 and TRBJ1-2; no reliable D call. The sample comprised peripheral blood. This TCR was sampled from a man older than 75 with acute or convalescent COVID-19. CDR3 nucleotide sequence: TGTGCCAGCAGCGCTTTCGACAACAACTATGGCTACACCTTC. It codes for CASSAFDNNYGYTF.